Presented here are 3 T cell receptor beta chains from one specimen sequenced in a study of radiotherapy plus CTLA-4 blockade in lung cancer. Profiling relied on immunoSEQ multiplex PCR, and the TCRdb table lists in-frame clones only, not all of them. The sample has approximately 65,000 clones; about 80% are singletons. The material was peripheral blood, obtained from a patient treated with radiotherapy plus ipilimumab. The receptor source for this set is a human donor with non-small cell lung cancer who had a complete response to radiotherapy plus ipilimumab.

The genes are TRBV6-5 and TRBJ2-5, with 7 positions matching TRBD1. Germline V CDR1 and CDR2: MNHEY, SVGAGI. The junction had 10 bases not matched to a gene; V was cut back by 4 bases and J by 5 bases. This CDR3 is 15 amino acids long. This CDR3 is CASSSGTEGFETQYF. The CDR3, as DNA: TGTGCCAGCAGTTCCGGGACAGAAGGGTTTGAGACCCAGTACTTC.

The chain couples TRBV9 to TRBJ2-6; 9 nucleotides match TRBD1. After removal of 4 bases from V and 2 bases from J, the junction contained 1 base not matched to a gene. The length of the CDR3 is 15 residues. Germline V gene data show CDR1 as SGDLS and CDR2 as YYNGEE. The CDR3 DNA sequence: TGTGCCAGCAGCAGGACAGGGGCTGGGGCCAACGTCCTGACTTTC. Its protein product is CASSRTGAGANVLTF.

The rearrangement joins TRBV19 to TRBJ2-3; D tentatively fits TRBD1 or TRBD2 (6 bases each). Trimming shortened V by 5 bases and J by 0 bases, and 21 bases separated the two germline ends. The length of the CDR3 is 18 residues. Germline V lookup: CDR1 LNHDA, CDR2 SQIVND (reference sequence). The CDR3 spells CASSGGLGGHPSTDTQYF. Here the CDR3 DNA reads TGTGCCAGTAGTGGGGGACTTGGGGGGCACCCAAGCACAGATACGCAGTATTTT.